The clone carrying this TCR beta chain showed up just once. Its antigen is undetermined. Germline lookup yields CDR1 MNHEY and CDR2 SMNVEV (reference sequence). Trimming took 6 bases from V and 1 from J, leaving 3 bases between them. This CDR3 region has 11 residues. Clones were sequenced by immunoSEQ multiplex PCR, and TCRdb holds only the in-frame ones, with some missing. This table has 90,000 to 110,000 clones, roughly 91% appearing once. The sample belongs to a study of siplizumab effects on memory and regulatory T cells. Broader study findings: Relative to controls at 25% to 30%, mappable alloreactive CD4+ clones exhibited a mean Treg-derived proportion of about 69% with siplizumab.

Input material: CD4+ T cells sorted from blood. The sequence came from a human donor in good health. This rearrangement joins TRBV27 to TRBJ1-1; no definite D call. CDR3 protein: CASSSNTEAFF. CDR3 coding DNA: TGTGCCAGCAGCTCGAACACTGAAGCTTTCTTT.